Listed below are T cell receptor beta chains from one sample, sequenced in a study of blood T cell repertoires in COVID-19. TCRdb keeps only in-frame clones here, not all; method: immunoSEQ multiplex PCR. The sample has roughly 120,000 clones, 80% to 90% seen once. The sequenced material came from peripheral blood. These receptors all stem from a man between 70 and 80 years old with active or convalescent COVID-19. The CDR3 runs from the conserved cysteine through the conserved F or W.

TRBV10-3,TRBJ2-1,CAISAVYNEQFF
TRBV2,TRBJ1-5,CASSLRSGANQPQHF
TRBV27,TRBJ2-7,CASSLSQRGLSYEQYF
TRBV20-1,TRBJ2-1,CSASAWAGTSGNNEQFF
TRBV7-9,TRBJ2-1,CASSSQGRELAEQFF
TRBV5-1,TRBJ2-7,CASSFRGGRLHEQYF
TRBV10-2,TRBJ1-4,CASSRGGAGEKLFF
TRBV5-1,TRBJ2-2,CASRNSLGGSYDTGELFF
TRBV11-2,TRBJ2-3,CASSDLTGESPDTQYF
TRBV14,TRBJ2-5,CASSPGQGATQYF